This T cell receptor beta chain originates from a study of T cell repertoires in breast cancer (dated by TCRdb to about 2016). Describing the broader study: Tumors, lymph nodes and peripheral blood lymphocytes from breast cancer patients were profiled in the study, along with peripheral blood from healthy control donors. ER+/PR+ status was present in the majority of the roughly 19 patient tumors that were analyzed for shared TCRs. The controls were nine healthy donors whose age range was similar to that of the patients. On average, sequencing produced around 490,000 sequences per sample, which came to approximately 10 reads per input cell. Because breast cancer has a low mutational burden and common mutations are rare, the study reasoned that TCRs shared between breast cancer patients would target shared antigens. Tumors and tumor-involved lymph nodes were minced and digested with Liberase and DNase, then filtered through 70-um and 40-um filters. Blood samples were separated by Ficoll, whereas tumor-free lymph nodes were processed without any enzymatic digestion. General conclusions and limits of the study: Shared TCRs were encoded by various nucleotide sequences, which suggests selection and expansion based on antigen. Approximately 19 TCR pairs were shared across seven or more patient tumors and rarely found in control blood, suggesting possible tumor specificity. Discarding singleton TCRs and sampling only part of each tumor may have missed genuine antitumor clones. TRBV7 predominance was observed among shared TCRs, which possibly reflected tumor recognition or mispriming bias from eight TRBV7 primers. About fourfold more TCRs were shared with matched tumor repertoires by tumor-involved sentinel lymph nodes than by tumor-free nodes (approximately 8% versus 2%). Emulsion RT-PCR was considered qualitative rather than quantitative, since transcript abundance and primer differences skewed clone recovery.

The method was emulsion pairing. Unpaired genes were suppressed by a second nested PCR containing blocking oligos, after which a third nested PCR added Illumina adaptors and barcodes. Each emulsion RT-PCR master mix contained roughly 4,500-280,000 T cells, with C-region, Stepout and V-region primers. Emulsions were generated with the Micellula Emulsion and Purification Kit, and RT-PCR used Qiagen OneStep RT-PCR reagents. Pooled libraries were sequenced with paired-end 2 x 250 reads on an Illumina MiSeq. The authors processed their data as follows. Read pairs were joined in Galaxy and clipped at the engineered overlap into separate alpha and beta files, and reads that were not clipped were discarded. To assign alpha-beta pairs, the researchers used CompleteTCR, a MiTCR-based pipeline that relies on an R script to link chains sharing read cluster identifiers. TCR sequences seen only once, which were about 1-3%, were removed as potential sequencing errors. The raw public reads went through TCRdb reprocessing: fastp at Q25, MiXCR clone calling, in-frame beta chains kept. Merged by CDR3 protein, the rows form single entries marked with the most common genes and DNA. The V and J calls follow TCRdb's processing rather than the paper's. The sample data list around 43,000 distinct CDR3 sequences, and 45% of these were observed just once. The top ten clones comprise 60% to 75% of the sample.

To analyze paired alpha-beta TCRs of CD8+ T cells, the study used an expanded emulsion RT-PCR method with primers covering all TCR V genes. CD8+ T cells were isolated with a CD8 positive selection kit and were then incubated overnight in approximately 10 IU/mL IL-2 prior to emulsion RT-PCR. Many counts were recorded for this clonotype. There is no known antigen for this receptor. Base qualities were left out, and no much larger clone turns up one base away. The V end gives up 4 bases and the J end 5 bases, leaving 10 bases in the junction not matched to a gene. There are 15 amino acids in the CDR3, from cysteine to phenylalanine inclusive. Only the CDR3 part of the read is kept: 45 bases, read in frame from the first base. For CDR1 and CDR2, the germline V gene (reference sequence) lists MNHEY and SMNVEV.

This TCR was sampled from a pool of human donors with breast cancer or a healthy control (not recorded which). Sequencing was done on a sample of CD8+ T cells. The V and J segments used are TRBV27 and TRBJ1-2, and 7 junction bases match TRBD1. The sequenced DNA: TGTGCCAGCAGTTCTCAGCCGGGACAGATTTATGGCTACACCTTC. Translation gives CASSSQPGQIYGYTF.